A single sample gave rise to the 11 T cell receptor beta chains below, sequenced in a study of T cell responses to AZD1222 COVID-19 vaccine. The table came from immunoSEQ multiplex PCR; TCRdb's copy has only in-frame clones and leaves some out. The table lists tens of thousands of clones, around 80% of them singletons. The sample here was peripheral blood, taken 28 days after the second dose of the MenACWY control vaccine. These receptors came from an adult who received the MenACWY meningococcal vaccine as a control.

The chain is built from TRBV4-1 and TRBJ2-7, with TRBD1 matching 9 bases. The length of the CDR3 is 15 residues. Trimming cost V 3 bases and J 4 bases; bases outside gene matches: 7. CDR1 MGHRA and CDR2 YSYEKL come from the germline V gene. The DNA for the CDR3 is TGCGCCAGCAGCCAGGAGGACAGGGGTCTATACGAGCAGTACTTC. Residues: CASSQEDRGLYEQYF.

This rearrangement joins TRBV18 to TRBJ2-7; no clear D. With 4 bases removed from V and 4 bases from J, the gap between germline ends came to 14 bases. The CDR3 covers 14 residues. The germline CDR1 and CDR2 sequences are KGHSH and LQKENI. CDR3: CASSHRSGFYEQYF. In nucleotides, the CDR3 is TGTGCCAGCTCACACCGGTCCGGCTTTTACGAGCAGTACTTC.

The CDR3 loop is CASSEGRGPQETQYF. DNA for the CDR3: TGTGCCAGCAGTGAGGGGCGGGGACCTCAAGAGACCCAGTACTTC. V is TRBV6-1 and J is TRBJ2-5; tentative D call: TRBD2 (6 bases). This CDR3 spans 15 amino acids. The V gene lost 3 bases and the J gene lost 2 bases, with 13 bases spanning the gap. Germline V gives CDR1 MNHNS, CDR2 SASEGT.

A single count supports this clone. The J gene is TRBJ1-1, the V gene TRBV29-1, with 8 positions matching TRBD1. The CDR3 length is 13 residues. Unmatched junction bases numbered 6, after V lost 5 bases and J lost 4 bases. Germline CDR1 is SQVTM and CDR2 is ANQGSEA. CDR3 in amino acids: CSVKITGGTEAFF. CDR3 sequence (DNA): TGCAGCGTTAAGATAACAGGGGGCACTGAAGCTTTCTTT.

The chain links TRBV19 to TRBJ1-1; possibly TRBD1 for D (5 bases). The CDR3 runs to 15 residues. Germline V lookup: CDR1 LNHDA, CDR2 SQIVND (reference sequence). The V and J ends lost 0 bases and 1 base respectively, with 9 bases between them. The CDR3 DNA is TGTGCCAGTAGTATAGATGGGGGAACGAACACTGAAGCTTTCTTT. It yields the protein CASSIDGGTNTEAFF. The full variable domain, with the rest looked up from reference TRBV19 and TRBJ1-1, is DGGITQSPKYLFRKEGQNVTLSCEQNLNHDAMYWYRQDPGQGLRLIYYSQIVNDFQKGDIAEGYSVSREKKESFPLTVTSAQKNPTAFYLCASSIDGGTNTEAFFGQGTRLTVV.

The rearrangement links TRBV6-5 to TRBJ1-1; D is unclear. The CDR3 contains 14 residues. Trimming pared 5 bases from V and 2 bases from J, leaving 12 bases between. Germline CDR1 reads MNHEY; CDR2 reads SVGAGI. The CDR3 region is CASSLRVTNTEAFF. CDR3 bases: TGTGCCAGCAGTCTCAGAGTTACAAACACTGAAGCTTTCTTT.

The rearrangement links TRBV6-5 to TRBJ2-3, with 8 bases aligning to TRBD2. In germline, CDR1 is MNHEY, CDR2 SVGAGI. This CDR3 spans 14 amino acids. Trimming removed 5 bases from V and 0 bases from J; junction bases left unmatched: 1. The CDR3 sequence: CASSRGGSTDTQYF. As DNA, the CDR3 is TGTGCCAGCAGTCGCGGGGGGAGCACAGATACGCAGTATTTT.

V gene TRBV30 combines with J gene TRBJ1-2; no clear D gene. This CDR3 region has 13 residues. Germline loops: CDR1 GTSNPN, CDR2 SVGIG (reference sequence). With 0 bases removed from V and 2 bases from J, the gap between germline ends came to 7 bases. The CDR3 loop reads CAWSVAQNYGYTF. CDR3 nucleotides: TGTGCCTGGAGTGTAGCGCAGAACTATGGCTACACCTTC.

The genes are TRBV7-6 and TRBJ2-1; TRBD1 is a possible D gene (6 bases). Trimming took off 0 bases at V and 3 bases at J, with 9 bases between the two ends. Germline loops: CDR1 SGHVS, CDR2 FNYEAQ. This CDR3 is built from 15 residues. The CDR3 sequence is CASSLAPDSYNEQFF. In DNA, the CDR3 is TGTGCCAGCAGCTTAGCGCCGGACAGCTACAATGAGCAGTTCTTC.

This clone was observed a few times. The rearrangement joins TRBV11-2 to TRBJ2-4; possibly TRBD1 or TRBD2 for D (7 bases each). The CDR3 sequence is 17 residues long. Germline V CDR1 and CDR2: SGHAT, FQNNGV. Trimming took off 2 bases at V and 1 base at J, with 15 bases between the two ends. In DNA, the CDR3 is TGTGCCAGCAGCTTACAGGGGAGGGGGCAGGCCAAAAACATTCAGTACTTC. Translation gives CASSLQGRGQAKNIQYF.

A few counts support this clone. J is TRBJ1-1 and V is TRBV7-9; D remains ambiguous. Germline CDR1 and CDR2: SEHNR and FQNEAQ (reference sequence). Trimming pared 2 bases from V and 6 bases from J, leaving 7 bases between. The CDR3 runs 12 residues. CDR3 residues: CASSLRSSEAFF. CDR3 nucleotide sequence: TGTGCCAGCAGCTTAAGGTCCTCTGAAGCTTTCTTT.